This TCR beta chain was identified in a study of cytomegalovirus exposure and HLA in healthy donors. Points from the study as a whole: Researchers reportedly found TCR beta sequences accurately predicted most subjects' HLA-A and HLA-B alleles. The availability of immune exposure information extended only to CMV serostatus. Relative to the 666-donor mean, N-insertions were reportedly fewer in an Asian-associated ancestry cluster in a later analysis. A later analysis found most CMV-associated TCR beta chains apparently HLA-restricted.

The study ran its PCR with 60 Vbeta and 13 Jbeta primers. Using immunoSEQ multiplex PCR, the repertoire was profiled, and TCRdb retains in-frame clones only, with some absent. The sample has roughly 200,000 clones, almost 85% seen once; the top ten hold about 2.5%. Germline-derived CDR1 and CDR2 are SGHTA and FQGNSA. The CDR3 sequence is 17 residues long. V lost 4 bases to trimming and J lost 8 bases; unmatched junction nucleotides: 13. To note about this clone: Its antigen remains unknown.

This chain connects TRBV7-2 to TRBJ2-1; 11 bases are a match to TRBD2. The sequenced material came from PBMCs. The sequence was collected from a woman between 50 and 59 years old in good health and CMV-seronegative. The CDR3 here is CASSSTFSGRVGDEQFF. CDR3 nucleotides: TGTGCCAGCAGCTCCACCTTTAGCGGGAGGGTAGGGGATGAGCAGTTCTTC.